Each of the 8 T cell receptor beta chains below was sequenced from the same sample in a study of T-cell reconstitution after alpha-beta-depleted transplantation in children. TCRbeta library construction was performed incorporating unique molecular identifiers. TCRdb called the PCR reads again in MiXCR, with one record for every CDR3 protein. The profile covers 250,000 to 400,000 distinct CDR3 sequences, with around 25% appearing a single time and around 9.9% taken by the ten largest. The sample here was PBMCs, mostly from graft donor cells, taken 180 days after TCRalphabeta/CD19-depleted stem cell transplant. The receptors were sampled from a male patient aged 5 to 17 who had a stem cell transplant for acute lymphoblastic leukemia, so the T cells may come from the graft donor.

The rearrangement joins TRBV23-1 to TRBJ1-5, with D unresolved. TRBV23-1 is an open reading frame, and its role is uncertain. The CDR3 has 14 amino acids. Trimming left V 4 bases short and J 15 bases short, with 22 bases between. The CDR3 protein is CASSPTVCNQPRHF. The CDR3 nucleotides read TGCGCCAGCAGTCCTACCGTTTGCAATCAGCCACGGCATTTT.

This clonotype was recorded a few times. The CDR3 nucleotides are TGTGCCAGCAGCGCGTCTAGCGTCCTTTTCTACGAGCAGTACTTC. Translation gives CASSASSVLFYEQYF. This chain links TRBV9 with TRBJ2-7, with D tentatively TRBD2 (6 bases). The length of the CDR3 is 15 residues. Germline CDR1 SGDLS, CDR2 YYNGEE. Trimming stripped 3 bases from V and 3 bases from J, with 16 bases between.

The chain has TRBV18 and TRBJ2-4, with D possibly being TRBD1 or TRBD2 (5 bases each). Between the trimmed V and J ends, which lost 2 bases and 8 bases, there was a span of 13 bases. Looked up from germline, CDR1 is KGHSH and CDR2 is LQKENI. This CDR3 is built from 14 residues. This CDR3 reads CASSPGALADIQYF. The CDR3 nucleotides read TGTGCCAGCTCACCAGGGGCGCTAGCTGACATTCAGTACTTC.

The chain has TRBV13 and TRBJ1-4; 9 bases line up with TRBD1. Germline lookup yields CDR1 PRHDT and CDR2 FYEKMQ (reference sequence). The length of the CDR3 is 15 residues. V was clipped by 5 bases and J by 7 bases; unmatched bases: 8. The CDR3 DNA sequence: TGTGCCAGCAGCCTGTCACAGGGGGCTGGTGAAAAACTGTTTTTT. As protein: CASSLSQGAGEKLFF.

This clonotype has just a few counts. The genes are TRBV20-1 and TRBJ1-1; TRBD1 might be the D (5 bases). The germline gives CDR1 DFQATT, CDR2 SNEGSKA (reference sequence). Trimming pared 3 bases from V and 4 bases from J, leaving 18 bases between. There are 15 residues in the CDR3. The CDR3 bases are TGCAGTGCTAGTCGAGGGGTGGTTAGTCCCACTGAAGCTTTCTTT. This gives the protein CSASRGVVSPTEAFF.

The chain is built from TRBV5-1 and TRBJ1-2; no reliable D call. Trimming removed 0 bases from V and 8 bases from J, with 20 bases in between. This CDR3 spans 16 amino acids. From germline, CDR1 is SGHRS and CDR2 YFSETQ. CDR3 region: CASSLAARRLEAGYTF. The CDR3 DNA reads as TGCGCCAGCAGCTTGGCAGCCAGGCGGCTAGAGGCGGGCTACACCTTC.

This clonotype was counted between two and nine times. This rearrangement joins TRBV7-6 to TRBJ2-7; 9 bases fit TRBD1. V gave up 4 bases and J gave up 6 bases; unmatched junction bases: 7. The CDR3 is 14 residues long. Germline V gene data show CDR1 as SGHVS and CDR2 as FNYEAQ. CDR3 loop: CASSSGQGIGEQYF. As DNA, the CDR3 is TGTGCCAGCAGCTCAGGACAGGGGATTGGCGAGCAGTACTTC.

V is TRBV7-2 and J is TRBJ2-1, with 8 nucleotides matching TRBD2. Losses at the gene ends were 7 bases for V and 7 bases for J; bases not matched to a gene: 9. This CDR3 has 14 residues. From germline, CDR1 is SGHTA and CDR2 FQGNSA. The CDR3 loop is CASKLAEQMNEQFF. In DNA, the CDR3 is TGTGCCAGCAAACTAGCGGAGCAAATGAATGAGCAGTTCTTC. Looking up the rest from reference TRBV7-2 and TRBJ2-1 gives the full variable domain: GAGVSQSPSNKVTEKGKDVELRCDPISGHTALYWYRQSLGQGLEFLIYFQGNSAPDKSGLPSDRFSAERTGGSVSTLTIQRTQQEDSAVYLCASKLAEQMNEQFFGPGTRLTVL.